These 15 T cell receptor beta chains came from one sample sequenced in a study of blood T cell repertoires in COVID-19. The table came from immunoSEQ multiplex PCR; TCRdb's copy has only in-frame clones and leaves some out. The table includes some 490,000 clones, roughly 85% detected once. Material for sequencing was peripheral blood. These receptors originate from a human donor in a cohort sampled during active COVID-19.

The rearrangement links TRBV7-2 to TRBJ1-4; TRBD1 is a possible D gene (6 bases). Trimming left V 5 bases short and J 4 bases short, with 14 bases between. This CDR3 is built from 15 residues. Germline V lookup: CDR1 SGHTA, CDR2 FQGNSA. This CDR3 reads CASSPEQGSNEKLFF. In DNA, the CDR3 is TGTGCCAGCAGCCCCGAACAGGGAAGTAATGAAAAACTGTTTTTT.

The chain recombines TRBV19 with TRBJ2-2; D not resolved. The CDR3 is 12 amino acids. Germline V gives CDR1 LNHDA, CDR2 SQIVND (reference sequence). Trimming shortened V by 11 bases and J by 4 bases, and 11 bases separated the two germline ends. The CDR3 DNA follows: TGTGCCGCCCGGGTTGCCACCGGGGAGCTGTTTTTT. Protein sequence: CAARVATGELFF.

The genes are TRBV7-3 and TRBJ2-1, with D perhaps matching TRBD2 (5 bases). The V gene's germline CDR1 is SGHTA and CDR2 FQGTGA. V lost 4 bases, J lost 6 bases, and 10 bases lay in between. The CDR3 contains 13 residues. The CDR3: CASSSDSVNEQFF. The DNA of the CDR3 is TGTGCCAGCAGCTCGGACTCAGTCAATGAGCAGTTCTTC.

The chain is built from TRBV7-2 and TRBJ1-1; the D is unclear. Germline CDR1 reads SGHTA; CDR2 reads FQGNSA. The length of the CDR3 is 14 residues. The ends were cut back, 2 bases at V and 4 bases at J, with 11 bases in the middle. CDR3 DNA: TGTGCCAGCAGCTTAAGGGAGGCGAGCACTGAAGCTTTCTTT. Its protein is CASSLREASTEAFF.

The chain links TRBV18 to TRBJ1-1; D may be TRBD1 (5 bases). V dropped 0 bases and J dropped 5 bases, with 19 bases sitting between them. CDR1 KGHSH and CDR2 LQKENI come from the germline V gene. The CDR3 totals 17 residues. Written as DNA, the CDR3 is TGTGCCAGCTCACCACCGTCTCTTGCGCCAGGGTTGACTGAAGCTTTCTTT. This translates into CASSPPSLAPGLTEAFF.

The chain couples TRBV19 to TRBJ1-5; D gene uncertain. The germline gives CDR1 LNHDA, CDR2 SQIVND (reference sequence). This CDR3 contains 13 residues. V gave up 3 bases and J gave up 4 bases, with 7 bases separating them. The CDR3 loop is CASSIPQNQPQHF. The CDR3 DNA is TGTGCCAGTAGTATTCCCCAGAATCAGCCCCAGCATTTT.

The rearrangement uses TRBV5-6 and TRBJ2-2, with D possibly being TRBD1 (6 bases). Germline loops: CDR1 SGHDT, CDR2 YYEEEE. The CDR3 spans 16 residues. V lost 0 bases, J lost 2 bases, and 11 bases lay in between. CDR3 DNA: TGTGCCAGCAGCTTGGCCGCAGGGGCCAACACCGGGGAGCTGTTTTTT. Protein product: CASSLAAGANTGELFF.

This rearrangement joins TRBV5-1 to TRBJ2-3, with TRBD2 identical over 9 bases. This CDR3 contains 17 residues. J was trimmed by 3 bases and V by 2 bases; bases with no gene match: 10. Germline CDR1 and CDR2: SGHRS and YFSETQ. This chain's CDR3 is CASSFGREGRGTDTQYF. The CDR3 DNA sequence: TGCGCCAGCAGCTTTGGGCGGGAGGGCCGGGGAACAGATACGCAGTATTTT.

This chain connects TRBV9 to TRBJ2-1; no firm D call. The ends were cut back, 3 bases at V and 5 bases at J, with 15 bases in the middle. CDR1 SGDLS and CDR2 YYNGEE come from the germline V gene. The CDR3 contains 15 residues. CDR3: CASSAVNPLDNEQFF. The CDR3 nucleotides are TGTGCCAGCAGCGCCGTTAATCCACTTGACAATGAGCAGTTCTTC.

The rearrangement links TRBV19 to TRBJ2-7, with D tentatively TRBD1 (5 bases). Germline values: CDR1 LNHDA, CDR2 SQIVND (reference sequence). Trimming shortened V by 3 bases and J by 0 bases, and 12 bases separated the two germline ends. The CDR3 totals 15 residues. For the CDR3, the DNA is TGTGCCAGTAGTATCGGCAGGGCCTACTCCTACGAGCAGTACTTC. This translates into CASSIGRAYSYEQYF.

The V call is TRBV6-6, the J call TRBJ2-1, with D possibly TRBD1 on 6 matching bases. This CDR3 spans 15 amino acids. Trimming removed 0 bases at V and 7 bases at J, with 13 bases between. Germline CDR1 reads MNHNY; CDR2 reads SVGAGI (reference sequence). CDR3 amino acids: CASSYSRSTGNEQFF. The CDR3 DNA is TGTGCCAGCAGTTACTCTCGTTCAACAGGGAATGAGCAGTTCTTC.

This chain joins TRBV30 and TRBJ1-3, with D perhaps TRBD1 (5 bases). This CDR3 comprises 16 residues. The V gene lost 5 bases and the J gene lost 3 bases, with 20 bases spanning the gap. From germline, CDR1 is GTSNPN and CDR2 SVGIG (reference sequence). The CDR3 sequence: CAWGWGGEYVGNTIYF. DNA of the CDR3: TGTGCCTGGGGTTGGGGGGGTGAATATGTTGGAAACACCATATATTTT.

V is TRBV28 and J is TRBJ2-7; D possibly corresponds to TRBD2 (6 bases). Germline V gives CDR1 MDHEN, CDR2 SYDVKM. V lost 5 bases and J lost 10, with 12 bases in between. The CDR3 has 11 amino acids. For the CDR3, the DNA is TGTGCCAGCAGTCTCCGACTAGAACAGTACTTC. Translated: CASSLRLEQYF.

The CDR3 DNA sequence: TGTGCCTTGGCCCCGGGTAGCAATCAGCCCCAGCATTTT. It encodes CALAPGSNQPQHF. The chain is built from TRBV30 and TRBJ1-5; D uncertain. The CDR3 totals 13 residues. Germline V gene data show CDR1 as GTSNPN and CDR2 as SVGIG (reference sequence). The V and J ends lost 7 bases and 0 bases respectively, with 10 bases between them.

This clone was seen a handful of times. The chain is built from TRBV6-5 and TRBJ1-6, with TRBD1 matching over 7 bases. The CDR3 loop spans 14 amino acids. With V trimmed by 5 bases and J by 8 bases, 6 bases remained unmatched. Germline CDR1 is MNHEY and CDR2 is SVGAGI. DNA of the CDR3: TGTGCCAGCAGTAGGGACAGCCGAGATTCACCCCTCCACTTT. Amino acid sequence: CASSRDSRDSPLHF.